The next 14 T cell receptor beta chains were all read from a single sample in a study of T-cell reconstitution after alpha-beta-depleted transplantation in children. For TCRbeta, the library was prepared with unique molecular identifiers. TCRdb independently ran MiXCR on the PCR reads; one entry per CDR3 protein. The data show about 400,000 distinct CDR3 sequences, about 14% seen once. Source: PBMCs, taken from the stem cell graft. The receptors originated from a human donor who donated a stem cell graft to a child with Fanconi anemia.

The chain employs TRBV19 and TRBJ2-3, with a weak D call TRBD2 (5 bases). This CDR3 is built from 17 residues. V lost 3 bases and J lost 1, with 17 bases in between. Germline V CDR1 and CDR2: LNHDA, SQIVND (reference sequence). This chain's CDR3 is CASSIPSPMGGTDTQYF. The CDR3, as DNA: TGTGCCAGTAGTATCCCCAGCCCGATGGGAGGCACAGATACGCAGTATTTT.

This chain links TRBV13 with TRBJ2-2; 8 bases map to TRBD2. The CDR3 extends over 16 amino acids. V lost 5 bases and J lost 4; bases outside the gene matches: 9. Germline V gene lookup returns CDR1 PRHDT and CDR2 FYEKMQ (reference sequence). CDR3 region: CASSLEAGGLTGELFF. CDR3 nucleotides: TGTGCCAGCAGCCTAGAGGCGGGGGGCCTCACCGGGGAGCTGTTTTTT. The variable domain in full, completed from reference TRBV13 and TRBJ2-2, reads AAGVIQSPRHLIKEKRETATLKCYPIPRHDTVYWYQQGPGQDPQFLISFYEKMQSDKGSIPDRFSAQQFSDYHSELNMSSLELGDSALYFCASSLEAGGLTGELFFGEGSRLTVL.

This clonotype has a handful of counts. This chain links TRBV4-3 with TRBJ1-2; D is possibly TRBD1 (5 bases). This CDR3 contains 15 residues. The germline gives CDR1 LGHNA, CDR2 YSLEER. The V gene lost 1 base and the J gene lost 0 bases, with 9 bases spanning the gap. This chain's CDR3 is CASSQGGVPNYGYTF. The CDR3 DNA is TGCGCCAGCAGCCAAGGAGGGGTCCCTAACTATGGCTACACCTTC.

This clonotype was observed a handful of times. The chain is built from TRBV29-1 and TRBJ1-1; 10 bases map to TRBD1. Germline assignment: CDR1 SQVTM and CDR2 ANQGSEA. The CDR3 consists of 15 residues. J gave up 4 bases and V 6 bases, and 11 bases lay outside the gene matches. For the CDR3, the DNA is TGCAGCGTGAGACAGGGGGCGCAGGTCGGCACTGAAGCTTTCTTT. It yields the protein CSVRQGAQVGTEAFF.

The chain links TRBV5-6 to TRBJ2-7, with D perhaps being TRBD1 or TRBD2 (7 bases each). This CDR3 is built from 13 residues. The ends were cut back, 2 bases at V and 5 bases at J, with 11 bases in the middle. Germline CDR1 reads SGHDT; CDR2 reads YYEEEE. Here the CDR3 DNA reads TGTGCCAGCAGCTTCCCAGGGGGGGACGAGCAGTACGTC. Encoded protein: CASSFPGGDEQYV.

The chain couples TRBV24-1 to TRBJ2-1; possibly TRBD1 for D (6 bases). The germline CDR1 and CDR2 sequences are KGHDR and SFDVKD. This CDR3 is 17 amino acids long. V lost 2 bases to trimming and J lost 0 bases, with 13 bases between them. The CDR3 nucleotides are TGTGCCACCAGTGATTCCAGGGGTCCGAGCTCCTACAATGAGCAGTTCTTC. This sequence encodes CATSDSRGPSSYNEQFF.

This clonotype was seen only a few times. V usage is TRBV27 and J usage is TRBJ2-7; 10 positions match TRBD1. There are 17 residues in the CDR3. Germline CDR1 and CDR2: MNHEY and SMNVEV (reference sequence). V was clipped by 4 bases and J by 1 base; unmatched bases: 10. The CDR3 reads CASSSIYGTGESYEQYF. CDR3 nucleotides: TGTGCCAGCAGTTCTATATACGGGACAGGGGAATCCTACGAGCAGTACTTC.

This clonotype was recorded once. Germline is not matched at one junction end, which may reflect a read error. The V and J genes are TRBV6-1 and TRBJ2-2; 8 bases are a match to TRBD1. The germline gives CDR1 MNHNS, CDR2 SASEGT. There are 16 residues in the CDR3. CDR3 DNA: TGTGCCAGCAGTGAATTCAACAGGGGGAACACCGTGGAGCTGTTTTTT. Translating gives CASSEFNRGNTVELFF.

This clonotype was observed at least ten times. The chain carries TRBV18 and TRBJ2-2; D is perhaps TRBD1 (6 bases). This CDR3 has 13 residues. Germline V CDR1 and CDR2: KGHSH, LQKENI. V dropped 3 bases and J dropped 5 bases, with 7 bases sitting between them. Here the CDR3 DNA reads TGTGCCAGCTCACCCCAGGGGACCGGGGAGCTGTTTTTT. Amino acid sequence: CASSPQGTGELFF.

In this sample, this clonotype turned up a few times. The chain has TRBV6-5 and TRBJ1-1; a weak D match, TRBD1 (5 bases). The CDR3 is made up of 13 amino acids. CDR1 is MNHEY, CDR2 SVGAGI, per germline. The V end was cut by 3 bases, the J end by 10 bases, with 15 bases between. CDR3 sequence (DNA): TGTGCCAGCAGTTATCGCGGGGGGTCCGCAGCTTTCTTT. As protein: CASSYRGGSAAFF.

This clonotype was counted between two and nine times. CDR3 sequence (DNA): TGTGCCAGCTCACCAACGGACAGGGAGCGAGGAGAGCAGTACGTC. Its translation: CASSPTDRERGEQYV. The V and J genes are TRBV18 and TRBJ2-7; 8 bases match TRBD1. V was clipped by 2 bases and J by 7 bases; unmatched bases: 10. Germline lookup yields CDR1 KGHSH and CDR2 LQKENI. The CDR3 contains 15 residues.

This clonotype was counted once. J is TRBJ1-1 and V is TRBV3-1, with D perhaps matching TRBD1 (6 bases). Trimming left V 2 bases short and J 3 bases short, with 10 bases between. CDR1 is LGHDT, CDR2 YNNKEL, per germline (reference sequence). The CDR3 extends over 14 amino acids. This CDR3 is CASSQNRDYTEAFF. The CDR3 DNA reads TGTGCCAGCAGCCAAAACAGGGACTACACTGAAGCTTTCTTT.

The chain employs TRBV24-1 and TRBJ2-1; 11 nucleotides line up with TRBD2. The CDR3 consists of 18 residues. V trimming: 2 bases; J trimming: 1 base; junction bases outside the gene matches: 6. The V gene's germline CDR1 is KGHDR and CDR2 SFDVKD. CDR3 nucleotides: TGTGCCACCAGTGATTCAAGACTAGCGGGGAGTTCCTACAATGAGCAGTTCTTC. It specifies CATSDSRLAGSSYNEQFF.

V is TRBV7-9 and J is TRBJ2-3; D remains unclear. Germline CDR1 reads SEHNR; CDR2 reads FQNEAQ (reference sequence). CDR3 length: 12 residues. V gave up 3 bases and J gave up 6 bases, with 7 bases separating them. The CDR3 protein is CASSFAADTQYF. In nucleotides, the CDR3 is TGTGCCAGCAGCTTCGCCGCCGATACGCAGTATTTT. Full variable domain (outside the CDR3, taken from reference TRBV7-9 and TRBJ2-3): DTGVSQNPRHKITKRGQNVTFRCDPISEHNRLYWYRQTLGQGPEFLTYFQNEAQLEKSRLLSDRFSAERPKGSFSTLEIQRTEQGDSAMYLCASSFAADTQYFGPGTRLTVL.